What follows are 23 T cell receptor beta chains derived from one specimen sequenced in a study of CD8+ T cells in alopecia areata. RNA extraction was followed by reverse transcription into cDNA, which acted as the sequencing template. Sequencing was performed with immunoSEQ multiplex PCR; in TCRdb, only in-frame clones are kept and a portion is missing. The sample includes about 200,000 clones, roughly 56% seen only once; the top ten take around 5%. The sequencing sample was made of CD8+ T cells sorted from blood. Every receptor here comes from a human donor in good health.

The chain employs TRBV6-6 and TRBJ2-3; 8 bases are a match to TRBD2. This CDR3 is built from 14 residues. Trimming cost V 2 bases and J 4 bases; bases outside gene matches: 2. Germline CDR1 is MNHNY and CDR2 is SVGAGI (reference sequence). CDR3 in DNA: TGTGCCAGCAGTTACCAGCGGGGGTCAGATACGCAGTATTTT. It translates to CASSYQRGSDTQYF.

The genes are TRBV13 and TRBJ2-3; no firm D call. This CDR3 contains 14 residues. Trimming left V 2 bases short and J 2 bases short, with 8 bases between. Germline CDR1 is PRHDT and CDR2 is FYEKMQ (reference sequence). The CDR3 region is CASSLFAATDTQYF. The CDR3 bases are TGTGCCAGCAGCTTATTCGCAGCCACAGATACGCAGTATTTT.

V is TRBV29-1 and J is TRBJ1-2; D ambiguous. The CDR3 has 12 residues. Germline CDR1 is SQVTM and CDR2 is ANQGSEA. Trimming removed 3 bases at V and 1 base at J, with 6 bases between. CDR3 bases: TGCAGCGTTGATAAGGGTAACTATGGCTACACCTTC. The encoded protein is CSVDKGNYGYTF.

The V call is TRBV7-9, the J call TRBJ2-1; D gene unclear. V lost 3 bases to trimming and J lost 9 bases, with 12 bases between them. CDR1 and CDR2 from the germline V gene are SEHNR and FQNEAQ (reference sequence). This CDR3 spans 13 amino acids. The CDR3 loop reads CASSLGDSTEQFF. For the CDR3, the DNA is TGTGCCAGCAGCTTGGGTGACTCCACTGAGCAGTTCTTC.

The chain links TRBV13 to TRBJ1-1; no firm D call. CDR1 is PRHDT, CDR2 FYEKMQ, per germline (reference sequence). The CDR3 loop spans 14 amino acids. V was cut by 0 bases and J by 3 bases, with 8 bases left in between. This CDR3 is CASSLGLRDTEAFF. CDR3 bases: TGTGCCAGCAGCTTAGGCTTACGTGACACTGAAGCTTTCTTT.

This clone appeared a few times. As DNA, the CDR3 is TGCAGCGTTCGGTGGGGCACTGAAGCTTTCTTT. Its protein is CSVRWGTEAFF. This chain links TRBV29-1 with TRBJ1-1; D is ambiguous. The CDR3 sequence is 11 residues long. Trimming pared 5 bases from V and 4 bases from J, leaving 8 bases between. Germline lookup yields CDR1 SQVTM and CDR2 ANQGSEA. Supplemented by reference TRBV29-1 and TRBJ1-1, the full variable domain reads SAVISQKPSRDICQRGTSLTIQCQVDSQVTMMFWYRQQPGQSLTLIATANQGSEATYESGFVIDKFPISRPNLTFSTLTVSNMSPEDSSIYLCSVRWGTEAFFGQGTRLTVV.

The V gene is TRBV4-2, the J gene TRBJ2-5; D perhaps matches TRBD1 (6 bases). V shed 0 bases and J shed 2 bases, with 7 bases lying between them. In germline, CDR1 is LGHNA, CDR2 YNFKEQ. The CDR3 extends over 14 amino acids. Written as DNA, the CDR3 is TGTGCCAGCAGCCAAGAACAGGGACAAGAGACCCAGTACTTC. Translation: CASSQEQGQETQYF.

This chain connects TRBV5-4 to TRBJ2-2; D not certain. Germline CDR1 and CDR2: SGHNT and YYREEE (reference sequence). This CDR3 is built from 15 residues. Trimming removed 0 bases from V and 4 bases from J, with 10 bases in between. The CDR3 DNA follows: TGTGCCAGCAGCTTGGGGCAGAGTGGCACCGGGGAGCTGTTTTTT. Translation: CASSLGQSGTGELFF.

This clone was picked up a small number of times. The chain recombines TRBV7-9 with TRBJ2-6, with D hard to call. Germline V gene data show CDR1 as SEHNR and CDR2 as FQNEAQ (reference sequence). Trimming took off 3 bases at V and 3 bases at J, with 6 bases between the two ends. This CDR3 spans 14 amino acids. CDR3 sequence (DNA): TGTGCCAGCAGCTTGGACCTTGGGGCCAACGTCCTGACTTTC. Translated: CASSLDLGANVLTF.

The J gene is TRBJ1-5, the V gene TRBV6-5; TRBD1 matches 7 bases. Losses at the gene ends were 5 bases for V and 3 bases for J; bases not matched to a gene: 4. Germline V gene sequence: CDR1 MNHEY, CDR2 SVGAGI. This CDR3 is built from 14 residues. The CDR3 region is CASSTQGTNQPQHF. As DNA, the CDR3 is TGTGCCAGCAGTACACAGGGGACCAATCAGCCCCAGCATTTT.

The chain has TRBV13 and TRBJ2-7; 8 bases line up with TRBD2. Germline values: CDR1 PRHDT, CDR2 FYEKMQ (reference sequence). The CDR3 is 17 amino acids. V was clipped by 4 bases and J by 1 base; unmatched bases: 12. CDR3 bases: TGTGCCAGCAGCTCATACGGGGGGGCGTCGGATTCCTACGAGCAGTACTTC. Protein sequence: CASSSYGGASDSYEQYF.

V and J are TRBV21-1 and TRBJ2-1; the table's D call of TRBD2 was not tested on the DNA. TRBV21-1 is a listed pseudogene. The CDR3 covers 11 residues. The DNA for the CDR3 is TGTGCCAGCAGCCCGGGGAGGGACGGGTTCTTC. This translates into CASSPGRDGFF.

CDR3 sequence reads: CSVEVKQAGEYEQYF. The DNA of the CDR3 is TGCAGCGTTGAAGTTAAACAGGCTGGGGAGTACGAGCAGTACTTC. The chain employs TRBV29-1 and TRBJ2-7; D assignment may be TRBD1 or TRBD2 (5 bases each). Germline CDR1 and CDR2: SQVTM and ANQGSEA. The CDR3 has 15 residues. Trimming removed 1 base from V and 4 bases from J, with 17 bases in between.

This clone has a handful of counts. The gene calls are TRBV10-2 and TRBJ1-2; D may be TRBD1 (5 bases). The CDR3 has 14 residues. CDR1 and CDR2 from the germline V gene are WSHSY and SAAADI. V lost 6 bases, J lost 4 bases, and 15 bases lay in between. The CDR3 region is CASRGTTDVYGYTF. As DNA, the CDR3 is TGCGCCAGCAGAGGGACGACTGACGTCTATGGCTACACCTTC.

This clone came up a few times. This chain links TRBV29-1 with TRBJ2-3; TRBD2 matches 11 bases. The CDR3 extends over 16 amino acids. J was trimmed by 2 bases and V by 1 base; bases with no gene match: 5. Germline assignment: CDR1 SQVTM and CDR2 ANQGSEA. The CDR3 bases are TGCAGCGTTGAAGGGTTAGCGGGGGGGATCACAGATACGCAGTATTTT. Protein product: CSVEGLAGGITDTQYF.

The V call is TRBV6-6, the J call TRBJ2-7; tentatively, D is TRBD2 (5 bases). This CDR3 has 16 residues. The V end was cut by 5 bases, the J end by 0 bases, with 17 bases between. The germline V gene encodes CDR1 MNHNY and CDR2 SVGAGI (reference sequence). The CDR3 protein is CASSPPEGSGSYEQYF. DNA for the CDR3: TGTGCCAGCAGTCCCCCTGAGGGAAGCGGCTCCTACGAGCAGTACTTC.

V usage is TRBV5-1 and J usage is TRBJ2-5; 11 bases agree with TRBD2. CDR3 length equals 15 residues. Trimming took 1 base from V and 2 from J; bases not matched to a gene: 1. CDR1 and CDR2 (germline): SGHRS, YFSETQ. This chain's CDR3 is CASSLTSGGQETQYF. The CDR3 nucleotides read TGCGCCAGCAGCTTGACTAGCGGGGGTCAAGAGACCCAGTACTTC.

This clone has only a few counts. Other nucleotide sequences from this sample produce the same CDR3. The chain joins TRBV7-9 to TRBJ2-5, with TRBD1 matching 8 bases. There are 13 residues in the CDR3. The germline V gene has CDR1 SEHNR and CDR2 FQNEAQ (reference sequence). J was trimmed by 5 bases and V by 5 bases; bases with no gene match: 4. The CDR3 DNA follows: TGTGCCAGCAGCCCTGACAGGGGTGAGACCCAGTACTTC. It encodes CASSPDRGETQYF. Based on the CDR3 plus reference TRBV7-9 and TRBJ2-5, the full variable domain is DTGVSQNPRHKITKRGQNVTFRCDPISEHNRLYWYRQTLGQGPEFLTYFQNEAQLEKSRLLSDRFSAERPKGSFSTLEIQRTEQGDSAMYLCASSPDRGETQYFGPGTRLLVL.

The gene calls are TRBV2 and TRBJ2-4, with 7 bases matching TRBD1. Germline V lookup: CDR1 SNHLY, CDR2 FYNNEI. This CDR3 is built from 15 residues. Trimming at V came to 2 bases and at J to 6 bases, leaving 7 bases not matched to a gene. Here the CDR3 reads CASSESGDSRNIQYF. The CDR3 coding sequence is TGTGCCAGCAGTGAATCCGGGGACAGCAGAAACATTCAGTACTTC.

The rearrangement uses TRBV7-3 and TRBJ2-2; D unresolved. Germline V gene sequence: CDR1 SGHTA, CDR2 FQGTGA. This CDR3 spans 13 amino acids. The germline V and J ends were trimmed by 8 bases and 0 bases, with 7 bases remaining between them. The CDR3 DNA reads TGTGCCAGCCGAAACTCGAACACCGGGGAGCTGTTTTTT. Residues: CASRNSNTGELFF.

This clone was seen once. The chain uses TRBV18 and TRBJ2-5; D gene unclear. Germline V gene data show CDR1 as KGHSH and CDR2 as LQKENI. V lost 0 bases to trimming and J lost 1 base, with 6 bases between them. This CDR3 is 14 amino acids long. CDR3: CASSPPSGQETQYF. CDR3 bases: TGTGCCAGCTCACCACCGTCAGGCCAAGAGACCCAGTACTTC.

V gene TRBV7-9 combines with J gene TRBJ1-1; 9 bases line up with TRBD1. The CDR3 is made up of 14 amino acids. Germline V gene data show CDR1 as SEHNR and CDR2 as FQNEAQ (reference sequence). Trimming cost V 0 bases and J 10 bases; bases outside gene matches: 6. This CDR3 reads CASSLAGQGRRAFF. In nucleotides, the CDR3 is TGTGCCAGCAGCTTAGCAGGACAGGGGAGGCGAGCTTTCTTT.

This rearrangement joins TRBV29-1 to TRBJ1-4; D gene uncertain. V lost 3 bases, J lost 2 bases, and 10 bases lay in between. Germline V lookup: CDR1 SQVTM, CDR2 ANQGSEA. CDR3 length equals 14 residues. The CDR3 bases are TGCAGCGTTGAGTGGCGGGCCACTAATGAAAAACTGTTTTTT. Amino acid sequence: CSVEWRATNEKLFF. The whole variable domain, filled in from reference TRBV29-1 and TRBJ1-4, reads SAVISQKPSRDICQRGTSLTIQCQVDSQVTMMFWYRQQPGQSLTLIATANQGSEATYESGFVIDKFPISRPNLTFSTLTVSNMSPEDSSIYLCSVEWRATNEKLFFGSGTQLSVL.